The 13 T cell receptor beta chains listed next were all sequenced from one sample in a study of blood T cell repertoires in COVID-19. TCRdb's table, derived via immunoSEQ multiplex PCR, lists solely in-frame clones and lacks some. The sample comprises 85,000 to 95,000 clones, approximately 89% of which are singletons, and approximately 0.45% rests with the top ten. Sequencing was done on a sample of peripheral blood. The receptors come from a man in his 60s with acute or convalescent COVID-19.

This clone was seen a few times. Other DNA sequences in the sample encode the same CDR3. This chain uses TRBV10-3 with TRBJ2-1; weak D call: TRBD1 (5 bases). Germline values: CDR1 ENHRY, CDR2 SYGVKD. The CDR3 extends over 15 amino acids. Trimming stripped 0 bases from V and 7 bases from J, with 13 bases between. The CDR3 reads CAISESAGFRNEQFF. CDR3 coding DNA: TGTGCCATCAGTGAGTCGGCAGGGTTTCGGAATGAGCAGTTCTTC.

V gene TRBV27 combines with J gene TRBJ2-1; no reliable D call. Trimming left V 7 bases short and J 4 bases short, with 11 bases between. Germline V gene sequence: CDR1 MNHEY, CDR2 SMNVEV (reference sequence). The CDR3 is 13 residues long. CDR3 nucleotides: TGTGCCAGCACTGGAGTTTTGTACAATGAGCAGTTCTTC. The encoded protein is CASTGVLYNEQFF.

The rearrangement uses TRBV7-9 and TRBJ2-3, with 10 bases that match TRBD2. The V gene's germline CDR1 is SEHNR and CDR2 FQNEAQ (reference sequence). J lost 6 bases, V lost 1 base, and 7 bases had no gene match. This CDR3 is built from 16 residues. The CDR3 here is CASSLGGLAGADTQYF. The CDR3 DNA sequence: TGTGCCAGCAGCTTAGGAGGGCTAGCGGGAGCCGATACGCAGTATTTT.

The V gene is TRBV6-2 or TRBV6-3, the J gene TRBJ2-7; 10 bases match TRBD2. Germline V gene data show CDR1 as MNHEY and CDR2 as SVGEGT. Unmatched junction bases numbered 3, after V lost 2 bases and J lost 2 bases. This CDR3 contains 15 residues. CDR3 sequence (DNA): TGTGCCAGCAGTTACGGTCTAGCGGGGGCCTACGAGCAGTACTTC. Its translation: CASSYGLAGAYEQYF.

The rearrangement joins TRBV3-1 (or the pseudogene TRBV3-2) to TRBJ2-1; TRBD2 aligns across 9 bases. CDR1 is LGHDT, CDR2 YNNKEL, per germline (reference sequence). The CDR3 spans 14 residues. V trimming: 6 bases; J trimming: 5 bases; junction bases outside the gene matches: 5. The CDR3 nucleotides are TGTGCCAGCAGAAATAGCGGGAGAAACAATGAGCAGTTCTTC. Translating gives CASRNSGRNNEQFF.

The chain employs TRBV5-1 and TRBJ2-1; 7 nucleotides align to TRBD1. The germline V gene has CDR1 SGHRS and CDR2 YFSETQ. V shed 0 bases and J 9 bases; nucleotides not matched to a gene: 6. The CDR3 consists of 14 residues. The CDR3 sequence: CASSLELRGSEQFF. In nucleotides, the CDR3 is TGCGCCAGCAGCTTGGAACTCAGGGGGAGTGAGCAGTTCTTC.

This chain connects TRBV5-6 to TRBJ2-7; no clear D gene. The V end lost 4 bases, the J end lost 0 bases, and 11 bases lay between the germline ends. The CDR3 has 14 amino acids. CDR1 SGHDT and CDR2 YYEEEE come from the germline V gene. The CDR3 DNA is TGTGCCAGCAGCCCCATTACCAGCTCCTACGAGCAGTACTTC. Protein sequence: CASSPITSSYEQYF.

The chain employs TRBV7-2 and TRBJ2-7, with D tentatively TRBD2 (7 bases). The CDR3 has 16 amino acids. Trimming left V 0 bases short and J 3 bases short, with 15 bases between. Germline V gene lookup returns CDR1 SGHTA and CDR2 FQGNSA. CDR3: CASSLALGGPNYEQYF. The CDR3 bases are TGTGCCAGCAGCTTAGCGCTCGGGGGGCCGAACTACGAGCAGTACTTC.

J is TRBJ1-4 and V is TRBV19; 7 nucleotides match TRBD1. J lost 5 bases, V lost 7 bases, and 7 bases had no gene match. The CDR3 loop spans 14 amino acids. The germline V gene encodes CDR1 LNHDA and CDR2 SQIVND (reference sequence). As DNA, the CDR3 is TGTGCCAGTACCCAGGGGGGTTTAAATGAAAAACTGTTTTTT. This codes for CASTQGGLNEKLFF.

The chain couples TRBV19 to TRBJ1-4; 7 bases are a match to TRBD1. The CDR3 runs to 17 residues. V was pared by 10 bases and J by 7 bases, with 21 bases of the junction left unmatched. The germline CDR1 and CDR2 sequences are LNHDA and SQIVND (reference sequence). Here the CDR3 reads CATSLTGTALRAEKLFF. The CDR3, as DNA: TGTGCCACCTCTCTAACGGGGACAGCTTTACGGGCTGAAAAACTGTTTTTT.

The gene calls are TRBV19 and TRBJ1-1; 7 bases align to TRBD1. Germline V gene sequence: CDR1 LNHDA, CDR2 SQIVND (reference sequence). Trimming removed 7 bases from V and 9 bases from J; junction bases left unmatched: 11. The CDR3 has 13 amino acids. CDR3 loop: CASIPPWDSQAFF. CDR3 sequence (DNA): TGTGCCAGTATTCCCCCTTGGGACAGTCAAGCTTTCTTT.

The rearrangement links TRBV5-6 to TRBJ1-2, with 7 bases aligning to TRBD1. Germline CDR1 is SGHDT and CDR2 is YYEEEE. The trim removed 4 bases at V and 4 bases at J, leaving 10 bases unmatched. This CDR3 is built from 15 residues. The CDR3 DNA is TGTGCCAGCAGCCCGCGACAGGGACTGGCCTATGGCTACACCTTC. This translates into CASSPRQGLAYGYTF.

V gene TRBV19 combines with J gene TRBJ1-5; D remains unclear. V was pared by 3 bases and J by 12 bases, with 18 bases between. Germline loops: CDR1 LNHDA, CDR2 SQIVND (reference sequence). This CDR3 spans 14 amino acids. CDR3 coding DNA: TGTGCCAGTAGTATCGGACGGTTGCAGGAGGTCCAGCATTTT. Translating it yields CASSIGRLQEVQHF.